The sequence of this T cell receptor beta chain was determined in a study of T cell repertoires in urothelial bladder cancer. CDR1 and CDR2 from the germline V gene are LNHDA and SQIVND (reference sequence). J lost 4 bases, V lost 7 bases, and 11 bases had no gene match. This CDR3 has 16 amino acids. TCRdb's table, derived via immunoSEQ multiplex PCR, lists solely in-frame clones and lacks some. This table holds fewer than 8,500 clones, 60% to 80% found once. Input material: tumor-infiltrating cells from bladder cancer. V usage is TRBV19 and J usage is TRBJ2-4, with 9 nucleotides matching TRBD1. The TCR sequence derives from a human donor with urothelial carcinoma. Here the CDR3 reads CASTYNFGTGKNIQYF. The CDR3 DNA follows: TGTGCCAGTACCTACAACTTCGGGACAGGGAAAAACATTCAGTACTTC.